These 17 T cell receptor beta chains were sequenced from one sample in a study of blood T cell repertoires in COVID-19. Repertoires were generated with immunoSEQ multiplex PCR, while TCRdb's copy carries only in-frame clones and drops some. The sample shows 120,000 or so clones, around 81% of them seen only once. The source material was peripheral blood. The receptor source for this set is a man in his 70s with acute or convalescent COVID-19.

The J gene is TRBJ1-4, the V gene TRBV30, with D uncertain. CDR3 length: 13 residues. V was cut by 3 bases and J by 7 bases, with 12 bases left in between. CDR1 is GTSNPN, CDR2 SVGIG, per germline (reference sequence). For the CDR3, the DNA is TGTGCCTGGAGCTACAAGGGAGGTGAAAAACTGTTTTTT. Amino acid sequence: CAWSYKGGEKLFF.

The chain has TRBV11-3 and TRBJ2-3; weak D call: TRBD2 (6 bases). The CDR3 contains 13 residues. Germline loops: CDR1 SGHNT, CDR2 YENEEA. Trimming took 1 base from V and 7 from J, leaving 9 bases between them. The CDR3 DNA sequence: TGTGCCAGCAGCTTAGTGGCGGGGAATACGCAGTATTTT. Translated, it gives CASSLVAGNTQYF.

This clone was detected once. The junction and the germline gene differ at one end; a read error may be behind it. The V gene is TRBV4-1, the J gene TRBJ2-2; 9 nucleotides agree with TRBD2. The V gene's germline CDR1 is MGHRA and CDR2 YSYEKL. This CDR3 region has 18 residues. The CDR3 bases are TGCGCCCGCAGCCAAGTCCCTACTCGGCGGGGGGGTTCCGGGGAGCTGTTTTTT. As protein: CARSQVPTRRGGSGELFF.

CDR3 protein: CASSLGGSNTEAFF. The CDR3 region has the DNA TGTGCCAGCAGCTTAGGAGGGTCTAACACTGAAGCTTTCTTT. The gene calls are TRBV11-3 and TRBJ1-1; D is undetermined. The germline V gene encodes CDR1 SGHNT and CDR2 YENEEA. This CDR3 has 14 amino acids. With 1 base removed from V and 2 bases from J, the gap between germline ends came to 8 bases.

This clone was seen repeatedly, ten times or more. The V call is TRBV6-1, the J call TRBJ1-4, with D unresolved. This CDR3 comprises 15 residues. V gave up 1 base and J gave up 3 bases, with 9 bases separating them. Germline loops: CDR1 MNHNS, CDR2 SASEGT. The CDR3 sequence is CASSEGVTPNEKLFF. DNA for the CDR3: TGTGCCAGCAGTGAAGGAGTCACCCCTAATGAAAAACTGTTTTTT.

The table lists this clone with a count of one. The chain uses TRBV10-3 and TRBJ1-4; perhaps TRBD1 as D (6 bases). The CDR3 runs to 19 residues. Trimming left V 6 bases short and J 0 bases short, with 23 bases between. Germline V gene sequence: CDR1 ENHRY, CDR2 SYGVKD. CDR3 DNA sequence: TGTGCCATCAGCAACCGGGACACCGAGGGGGATACAACTAATGAAAAACTGTTTTTT. Translating gives CAISNRDTEGDTTNEKLFF.

The chain employs TRBV13 and TRBJ1-5; D unclear. CDR3 size: 11 residues. Trimming took off 3 bases at V and 6 bases at J, with 3 bases between the two ends. The germline V gene encodes CDR1 PRHDT and CDR2 FYEKMQ (reference sequence). The CDR3 nucleotides are TGTGCCAGCAGCTTCGGTCAGCCCCAGCATTTT. This codes for CASSFGQPQHF. The full variable domain, completed using reference TRBV13 and TRBJ1-5, is AAGVIQSPRHLIKEKRETATLKCYPIPRHDTVYWYQQGPGQDPQFLISFYEKMQSDKGSIPDRFSAQQFSDYHSELNMSSLELGDSALYFCASSFGQPQHFGDGTRLSIL.

The chain joins TRBV7-2 to TRBJ2-5; a possible D gene is TRBD2 (5 bases). Trimming stripped 3 bases from V and 2 bases from J, with 7 bases between. The CDR3 is made up of 13 amino acids. The germline gives CDR1 SGHTA, CDR2 FQGNSA. CDR3 bases: TGTGCCAGCAGCTTCCAGCGGCAAGAGACCCAGTACTTC. Its protein product is CASSFQRQETQYF. Full variable domain (rest looked up from reference TRBV7-2 and TRBJ2-5): GAGVSQSPSNKVTEKGKDVELRCDPISGHTALYWYRQSLGQGLEFLIYFQGNSAPDKSGLPSDRFSAERTGGSVSTLTIQRTQQEDSAVYLCASSFQRQETQYFGPGTRLLVL.

The CDR3 protein is CASSPDLGEQYF. DNA for the CDR3: TGTGCCAGCAGTCCTGACTTGGGCGAGCAGTACTTC. The chain is built from TRBV7-9 and TRBJ2-7, with D hard to call. This CDR3 is 12 amino acids long. Between the trimmed V and J ends, which lost 6 bases and 6 bases, there was a span of 12 bases. Per germline, CDR1 SEHNR and CDR2 FQNEAQ (reference sequence).

V and J are TRBV13 and TRBJ2-3, with D tentatively TRBD2 (5 bases). Between the trimmed V and J ends, which lost 3 bases and 2 bases, there was a span of 12 bases. CDR1 is PRHDT and CDR2 is FYEKMQ in the germline V gene (reference sequence). The length of the CDR3 is 15 residues. The CDR3 loop is CASSFSGVNTDTQYF. The CDR3 coding sequence is TGTGCCAGCAGCTTTTCCGGGGTCAACACAGATACGCAGTATTTT.

V and J are TRBV6-6 and TRBJ1-6, with a weak D call TRBD1 (5 bases). V was trimmed by 6 bases and J by 8 bases, leaving 20 bases between them. Per germline, CDR1 MNHNY and CDR2 SVGAGI (reference sequence). This CDR3 is 16 amino acids long. The CDR3 region has the DNA TGTGCCAGCAGACCCCGGGCGTGGGACTGGGATTCACCCCTCCACTTT. Translated, it gives CASRPRAWDWDSPLHF.

The chain carries TRBV29-1 and TRBJ1-5; D gene ambiguous. There are 14 residues in the CDR3. With 2 bases removed from V and 6 bases from J, the gap between germline ends came to 14 bases. Germline loops: CDR1 SQVTM, CDR2 ANQGSEA. The CDR3 reads CSVERIWTPQPQHF. DNA for the CDR3: TGCAGCGTTGAAAGAATCTGGACTCCTCAGCCCCAGCATTTT.

The rearrangement uses TRBV14 and TRBJ1-5; weak D call: TRBD1 (5 bases). Trimming cost V 0 bases and J 1 base, with 7 bases left between them. CDR3 length: 15 residues. Germline CDR1 and CDR2: SGHDN and FVKESK. The CDR3 region has the DNA TGTGCCAGCAGCCAAGATCAGGGCAGCAATCAGCCCCAGCATTTT. This encodes CASSQDQGSNQPQHF.

The J gene is TRBJ1-3, the V gene TRBV7-8, with D possibly TRBD1 on 5 matching bases. Looked up from germline, CDR1 is SGHVS and CDR2 is FQNEAQ. V was pared by 2 bases and J by 3 bases, with 8 bases between. The CDR3 length is 14 residues. The CDR3 sequence: CASSLSGGGNTIYF. The CDR3 nucleotides read TGTGCCAGCAGCTTAAGCGGGGGTGGAAACACCATATATTTT.

To note about this clone: Other DNA sequences in the sample encode the same CDR3. V gene TRBV18 combines with J gene TRBJ1-5; weak D call: TRBD1 (6 bases). With 3 bases removed from V and 4 bases from J, the gap between germline ends came to 7 bases. This CDR3 region has 13 residues. CDR1 and CDR2 (germline): KGHSH, LQKENI. The CDR3 region is CASSPDRNQPQHF. As DNA, the CDR3 is TGTGCCAGCTCACCCGACAGGAATCAGCCCCAGCATTTT.

This rearrangement joins TRBV4-2 to TRBJ1-4, with 7 bases that match TRBD1. V gave up 1 base and J gave up 6 bases; unmatched junction bases: 8. Germline CDR1 and CDR2: LGHNA and YNFKEQ. This CDR3 spans 16 amino acids. The CDR3 loop reads CASSQVSRGQDEKLFF. CDR3 in DNA: TGTGCCAGCAGCCAAGTCAGTAGGGGGCAAGATGAAAAACTGTTTTTT.

V usage is TRBV24-1 and J usage is TRBJ2-1; 9 bases align to TRBD1. Germline trimming cut 7 bases from V and 7 bases from J; bases unmatched to any gene: 10. The length of the CDR3 is 15 residues. CDR1 is KGHDR, CDR2 SFDVKD, per germline. The CDR3: CATSRTGGAFNEQFF. CDR3 in DNA: TGTGCCACCAGCAGAACAGGGGGCGCTTTTAATGAGCAGTTCTTC.